This TCR beta chain was captured in a study of cytomegalovirus exposure and HLA in healthy donors. V lost 3 bases to trimming and J lost 4 bases; unmatched junction nucleotides: 9. The CDR3 contains 16 residues. Germline CDR1 SGDLS, CDR2 YYNGEE. Primers: 60 Vbeta forward and 13 Jbeta reverse. The table came from immunoSEQ multiplex PCR; TCRdb's copy has only in-frame clones and leaves some out. The repertoire holds 100,000 to 150,000 clones, with roughly 80% as singletons. Sequencing was done on a sample of PBMCs. This chain joins TRBV9 and TRBJ1-3, with 8 bases fitting TRBD1. The sequence was collected from a man aged 25-40 years in good health and CMV-seropositive. The CDR3 here is CASSGRFGTGGNTIYF. CDR3 nucleotide sequence: TGTGCCAGCAGCGGGCGTTTCGGGACAGGAGGAAACACCATATATTTT.